This T cell receptor beta chain is drawn from a study of chemoradiotherapy in HPV16-positive cancers. The method was immunoSEQ multiplex PCR; TCRdb's version includes in-frame clones alone and lacks a portion of them. The data contain 14,000 or so clones, over 70% of them seen just once; the ten biggest clones take up 1% to 1.5%. Collection of the sample occurred from a patient who underwent chemoradiotherapy. The receptor was isolated from a human donor with HPV-associated anogenital cancer.

This CDR3 reads CASSPGDRGEISYGYTF. The CDR3 nucleotides read TGTGCCAGCAGCCCAGGGGACAGGGGGGAAATTTCCTATGGCTACACCTTC. This chain uses TRBV11-2 with TRBJ1-2; TRBD1 aligns across 11 bases. CDR1 is SGHAT and CDR2 is FQNNGV in the germline V gene. The V gene end was trimmed by 5 bases and the J gene end by 4 bases; junction bases not matched to a gene: 12. The CDR3 runs to 17 residues.